The 8 T cell receptor beta chains reported below all come from one sample, sequenced in a study of blood T cell repertoires in COVID-19. Measured with immunoSEQ multiplex PCR; TCRdb has only the in-frame clones, and not every one. Seen here are approximately 170,000 clones, about 85% observed once, and the top ten hold about 6.9%. Sample: peripheral blood. The origin of the receptors is a man at least 80 years old with COVID-19, enrolled during active disease.

The V and J genes are TRBV5-1 and TRBJ2-5; TRBD1 matches at 10 bases. The V gene end was trimmed by 6 bases and the J gene end by 4 bases; junction bases not matched to a gene: 3. The CDR3 sequence is 13 residues long. Germline V gives CDR1 SGHRS, CDR2 YFSETQ. CDR3 loop: CASTGTGVETQYF. CDR3 nucleotides: TGCGCCAGCACCGGGACAGGGGTAGAGACCCAGTACTTC. The whole variable domain, remainder taken from reference TRBV5-1 and TRBJ2-5, is KAGVTQTPRYLIKTRGQQVTLSCSPISGHRSVSWYQQTPGQGLQFLFEYFSETQRNKGNFPGRFSGRQFSNSRSEMNVSTLELGDSALYLCASTGTGVETQYFGPGTRLLVL.

CDR3 residues: CASSLLAGQGLDEQYF. Here the CDR3 DNA reads TGTGCCAGCAGCTTACTTGCTGGGCAGGGGTTGGACGAGCAGTACTTC. The gene calls are TRBV7-3 and TRBJ2-7, with D tentatively TRBD1 (6 bases). The CDR3 consists of 16 residues. Germline CDR1 and CDR2: SGHTA and FQGTGA. Trimming shortened V by 2 bases and J by 5 bases, and 19 bases separated the two germline ends.

This rearrangement joins TRBV2 to TRBJ2-7; 10 nucleotides match TRBD1. The CDR3 consists of 14 residues. V lost 5 bases and J lost 5; bases outside the gene matches: 6. The germline gives CDR1 SNHLY, CDR2 FYNNEI. The CDR3 coding sequence is TGTGCCAGCAGTACCGGGACAGGGGACCACGAGCAGTACTTC. Residues: CASSTGTGDHEQYF.

This chain uses TRBV7-9 with TRBJ1-1; a possible D gene is TRBD1 (5 bases). With 1 base removed from V and 8 bases from J, the gap between germline ends came to 14 bases. The germline CDR1 and CDR2 sequences are SEHNR and FQNEAQ (reference sequence). The CDR3 loop spans 14 amino acids. The CDR3 DNA reads TGTGCCAGCAGCTTAGGTGGGACGCGGGGAGAAGCTTTCTTT. Its protein product is CASSLGGTRGEAFF.

The chain uses TRBV7-3 and TRBJ2-3; D not resolved. CDR3 length: 14 amino acids. Trimming pared 1 base from V and 0 bases from J, leaving 5 bases between. Germline loops: CDR1 SGHTA, CDR2 FQGTGA. The DNA for the CDR3 is TGTGCCAGCAGCTTAAAAGAGAGCACAGATACGCAGTATTTT. It is translated as CASSLKESTDTQYF. The full variable domain, in which reference TRBV7-3 and TRBJ2-3 provide the parts outside the CDR3, is GAGVSQTPSNKVTEKGKYVELRCDPISGHTALYWYRQSLGQGPEFLIYFQGTGAADDSGLPNDRFFAVRPEGSVSTLKIQRTERGDSAVYLCASSLKESTDTQYFGPGTRLTVL.

This clone occurred once. V and J are TRBV5-5 and TRBJ2-2; 8 bases fit TRBD1. The CDR3 has 16 residues. The V and J ends lost 4 bases and 5 bases, in that order; junction bases with no gene match: 10. CDR1 and CDR2 from the germline V gene are SGHKS and YYEKEE (reference sequence). The CDR3 bases are TGTGCCAGCAGCCTTTCAGGACAGGGTAAAACCGGGGAGCTGTTTTTT. The encoded protein is CASSLSGQGKTGELFF.

V usage is TRBV5-1 and J usage is TRBJ1-6, with 8 bases matching TRBD1. V lost 0 bases and J lost 6; bases outside the gene matches: 8. The CDR3 sequence is 17 residues long. The germline gives CDR1 SGHRS, CDR2 YFSETQ. In DNA form, the CDR3 reads TGCGCCAGCAGCTTGGCCGACAGGGGACGGGGTAATTCACCCCTCCACTTT. This translates into CASSLADRGRGNSPLHF.

This clone appeared once. This chain connects TRBV6-5 to TRBJ1-3; D is undetermined. The CDR3 is made up of 14 amino acids. V was cut by 2 bases and J by 0 bases, with 5 bases left in between. From germline, CDR1 is MNHEY and CDR2 SVGAGI. The CDR3 DNA sequence: TGTGCCAGCAGTTACCAGCGCTCTGGAAACACCATATATTTT. It specifies CASSYQRSGNTIYF.